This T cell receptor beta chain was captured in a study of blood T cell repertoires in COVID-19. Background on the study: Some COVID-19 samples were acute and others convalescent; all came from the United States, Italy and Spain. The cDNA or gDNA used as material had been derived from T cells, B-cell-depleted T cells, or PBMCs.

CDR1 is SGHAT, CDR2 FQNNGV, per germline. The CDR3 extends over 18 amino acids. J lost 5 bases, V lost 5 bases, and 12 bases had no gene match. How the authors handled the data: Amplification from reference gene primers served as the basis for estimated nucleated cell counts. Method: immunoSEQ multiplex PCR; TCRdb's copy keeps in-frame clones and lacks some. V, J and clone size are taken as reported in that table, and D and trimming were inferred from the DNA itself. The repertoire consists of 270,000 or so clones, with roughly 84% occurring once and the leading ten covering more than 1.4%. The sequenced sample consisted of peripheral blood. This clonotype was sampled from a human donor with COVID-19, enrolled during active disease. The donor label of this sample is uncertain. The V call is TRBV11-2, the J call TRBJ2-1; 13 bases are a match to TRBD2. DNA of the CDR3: TGTGCCAGCAGCCCCTTAGGACTAGCGGGGGCATTAAACAATGAGCAGTTCTTC. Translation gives CASSPLGLAGALNNEQFF.